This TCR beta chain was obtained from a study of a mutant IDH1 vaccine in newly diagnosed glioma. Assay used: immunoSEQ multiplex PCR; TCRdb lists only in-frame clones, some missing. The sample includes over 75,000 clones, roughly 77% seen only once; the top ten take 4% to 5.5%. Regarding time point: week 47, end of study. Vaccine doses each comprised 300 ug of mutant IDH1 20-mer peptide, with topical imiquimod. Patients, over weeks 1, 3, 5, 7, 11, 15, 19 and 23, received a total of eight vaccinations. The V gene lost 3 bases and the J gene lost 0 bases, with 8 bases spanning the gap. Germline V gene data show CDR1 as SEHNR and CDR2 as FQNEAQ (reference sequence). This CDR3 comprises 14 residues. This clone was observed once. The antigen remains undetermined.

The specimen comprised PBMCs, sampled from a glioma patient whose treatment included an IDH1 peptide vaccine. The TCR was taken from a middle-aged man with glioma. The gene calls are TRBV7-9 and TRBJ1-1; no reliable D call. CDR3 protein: CASSFTEMNTEAFF. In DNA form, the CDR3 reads TGTGCCAGCAGCTTTACAGAAATGAACACTGAAGCTTTCTTT.